Presented here are 16 T cell receptor beta chains from one specimen sequenced in a study of blood T cell repertoires in COVID-19. Repertoires were generated with immunoSEQ multiplex PCR, while TCRdb's copy carries only in-frame clones and drops some. The repertoire holds about 340,000 clones, with around 88% as singletons. The specimen sequenced was peripheral blood. These receptors all come from a man between 25 and 39 years old with active or convalescent COVID-19.

CDR3 sequence (DNA): TGTGCCGAATTCCAGCAGGGCTATGGCTACACCTTC. As protein: CAEFQQGYGYTF. The chain has TRBV5-4 and TRBJ1-2, with a weak D call TRBD1 (5 bases). CDR1 is SGHNT and CDR2 is YYREEE in the germline V gene (reference sequence). Trimming removed 10 bases from V and 4 bases from J, with 14 bases in between. The CDR3 length is 12 residues.

The rearrangement uses TRBV7-9 and TRBJ2-5; 7 positions agree with TRBD2. The CDR3 extends over 18 amino acids. CDR1 is SEHNR, CDR2 FQNEAQ, per germline (reference sequence). Germline trimming cut 7 bases from V and 1 base from J; bases unmatched to any gene: 18. CDR3 sequence (DNA): TGTGCCAGCACCCCGGGGGGTGGCGGAACCACCCTCCAAGAGACCCAGTACTTC. It translates to CASTPGGGGTTLQETQYF. The entire variable domain, with the rest obtained from reference TRBV7-9 and TRBJ2-5, is as follows: DTGVSQNPRHKITKRGQNVTFRCDPISEHNRLYWYRQTLGQGPEFLTYFQNEAQLEKSRLLSDRFSAERPKGSFSTLEIQRTEQGDSAMYLCASTPGGGGTTLQETQYFGPGTRLLVL.

This chain connects TRBV3-1 (or the pseudogene TRBV3-2) to TRBJ1-5, with a possible D match to TRBD1 (5 bases). The V end was cut by 0 bases, the J end by 5 bases, with 8 bases between. This CDR3 is 14 amino acids long. Germline values: CDR1 LGHDT, CDR2 YNNKEL (reference sequence). CDR3 nucleotides: TGTGCCAGCAGCCAAGACAGGGAGGATCAGCCCCAGCATTTT. Protein product: CASSQDREDQPQHF.

The V and J genes are TRBV18 and TRBJ2-1, with D maybe TRBD2 (7 bases). CDR1 KGHSH and CDR2 LQKENI come from the germline V gene. Trimming left V 3 bases short and J 4 bases short, with 16 bases between. The CDR3 is 16 residues long. Here the CDR3 reads CASSPPRGGGYNEQFF. CDR3 in DNA: TGTGCCAGCTCACCCCCAAGGGGGGGAGGATACAATGAGCAGTTCTTC.

V and J are TRBV11-3 and TRBJ1-2; no firm D call. V gave up 3 bases and J gave up 4 bases, with 21 bases separating them. This CDR3 is 17 amino acids long. Germline V gene data show CDR1 as SGHNT and CDR2 as YENEEA. In nucleotides, the CDR3 is TGTGCCAGCAGCTTGGCGGTTTATAATAGCGGTACCTATGGCTACACCTTC. Encoded protein: CASSLAVYNSGTYGYTF.

Regarding this clone: Its ends do not fully match the called genes, so a read error is possible. J is TRBJ1-5 and V is TRBV6-4, with D maybe TRBD1 (5 bases). Germline V gene data show CDR1 as MRHNA and CDR2 as SNTAGT. The CDR3 spans 14 residues. The CDR3 DNA reads as TGTGCCAGCAGTGGGGGGGAGACTAATCAACCCCAGCATTTT. Encoded protein: CASSGGETNQPQHF.

The V call is TRBV7-3, the J call TRBJ2-3; TRBD2 matches 14 bases. Germline CDR1 reads SGHTA; CDR2 reads FQGTGA. Trimming took 5 bases from V and 4 from J; bases not matched to a gene: 5. This CDR3 comprises 16 residues. This CDR3 reads CASSKGLAGAADTQYF. CDR3 nucleotide sequence: TGTGCCAGCAGCAAGGGACTAGCGGGAGCAGCAGATACGCAGTATTTT.

The chain combines TRBV5-1 with TRBJ2-3; the D is unclear. CDR3 length equals 14 residues. The germline V gene encodes CDR1 SGHRS and CDR2 YFSETQ. V was shortened by 0 bases and J by 1 base, with 6 bases between the two germline ends. CDR3 sequence (DNA): TGCGCCAGCAGCTTGGTACGGGGCACAGATACGCAGTATTTT. Translating gives CASSLVRGTDTQYF.

This sequence joins TRBV29-1 and TRBJ2-2; D gene uncertain. V shed 0 bases and J shed 1 base, with 6 bases lying between them. There are 14 residues in the CDR3. Germline CDR1 and CDR2: SQVTM and ANQGSEA. CDR3 DNA: TGCAGCGTTGAAGATTCGTGGAACACCGGGGAGCTGTTTTTT. Translation gives CSVEDSWNTGELFF.

The chain combines TRBV6-5 with TRBJ2-7; TRBD2 agrees at 12 bases. This CDR3 spans 15 amino acids. Germline loops: CDR1 MNHEY, CDR2 SVGAGI. J was trimmed by 6 bases and V by 2 bases; bases with no gene match: 5. The DNA of the CDR3 is TGTGCCAGCAGTTACCGCCGGACTAGCGGGGCCGAGCAGTACTTC. Amino acids: CASSYRRTSGAEQYF.

In nucleotides, the CDR3 is TGTGCCAGCGCCCCTCGACTAGCGGGGATGGACGGGGAGCTGTTTTTT. This translates into CASAPRLAGMDGELFF. V usage is TRBV7-3 and J usage is TRBJ2-2; TRBD2 matches at 11 bases. This CDR3 spans 16 amino acids. The trim removed 8 bases at V and 7 bases at J, leaving 12 bases unmatched. Germline V gene lookup returns CDR1 SGHTA and CDR2 FQGTGA. The full variable domain, rest sourced from reference TRBV7-3 and TRBJ2-2, is GAGVSQTPSNKVTEKGKYVELRCDPISGHTALYWYRQSLGQGPEFLIYFQGTGAADDSGLPNDRFFAVRPEGSVSTLKIQRTERGDSAVYLCASAPRLAGMDGELFFGEGSRLTVL.

The chain uses TRBV29-1 and TRBJ1-1; a possible D gene is TRBD1 (5 bases). Germline V gene data show CDR1 as SQVTM and CDR2 as ANQGSEA. The CDR3 has 15 amino acids. Trimming took off 4 bases at V and 0 bases at J, with 15 bases between the two ends. CDR3 in amino acids: CSVGPRGGVNTEAFF. For the CDR3, the DNA is TGCAGCGTTGGACCCCGGGGGGGGGTGAACACTGAAGCTTTCTTT.

The chain is built from TRBV7-9 and TRBJ1-6; 10 bases line up with TRBD1. This CDR3 contains 15 residues. Germline V gives CDR1 SEHNR, CDR2 FQNEAQ (reference sequence). Trimming cost V 1 base and J 6 bases; bases outside gene matches: 0. CDR3 sequence: CASSLGDRGNSPLHF. In nucleotides, the CDR3 is TGTGCCAGCAGCTTAGGGGACAGGGGTAATTCACCCCTCCACTTT.

The chain couples TRBV6-2 or TRBV6-3 to TRBJ2-7, with 11 nucleotides matching TRBD2. The V gene end was trimmed by 0 bases and the J gene end by 11 bases; junction bases not matched to a gene: 15. The length of the CDR3 is 17 residues. Per germline, CDR1 MNHEY and CDR2 SVGEGT. The CDR3 sequence: CASSYSSSGGPTLWEYF. DNA of the CDR3: TGTGCCAGCAGTTACTCGTCTAGCGGGGGGCCTACGTTATGGGAGTACTTC.

The rearrangement links TRBV18 to TRBJ2-1, with a tentative D call TRBD1 (6 bases). Germline assignment: CDR1 KGHSH and CDR2 LQKENI. This CDR3 comprises 14 residues. With 1 base removed from V and 8 bases from J, the gap between germline ends came to 12 bases. The CDR3 region is CASSPLTGSYEQFF. CDR3 sequence (DNA): TGTGCCAGCTCACCACTTACAGGGTCCTATGAGCAGTTCTTC. Using reference TRBV18 and TRBJ2-1 for the parts outside the CDR3, the full variable domain is NAGVMQNPRHLVRRRGQEARLRCSPMKGHSHVYWYRQLPEEGLKFMVYLQKENIIDESGMPKERFSAEFPKEGPSILRIQQVVRGDSAAYFCASSPLTGSYEQFFGPGTRLTVL.

V is TRBV21-1 and J is TRBJ1-2. TRBV21-1 represents a pseudogene. The CDR3 is 14 amino acids. CDR3 DNA sequence: TGTGCCAGCAGCAAAGGACCCGAGGGAGCTGGCTACACCTTC. This sequence encodes CASSKGPEGAGYTF.